This T cell receptor beta chain was recovered during a study of persistence of HIV-infected CD4 T cells. Overall study context: Suppressive ART had lasted a median of roughly eight years.

Study conclusions and caveats: Compared with CD3/CD28-stimulated cells, CMV- and Gag-responding cells showed lower TCRbeta richness. Within sorted populations, more oligoclonal TCRs accompanied more oligoclonal proviruses.

The immunoSEQ assay was version 4, run in survey mode. Method: immunoSEQ multiplex PCR; TCRdb's copy keeps in-frame clones and lacks some. Among roughly 8,500 clones listed, approximately 86% were seen once. With respect to this clone: Its antigen is not known.

The length of the CDR3 is 15 residues. Per germline, CDR1 LNHNV and CDR2 YYDKDF (reference sequence). V gave up 7 bases and J gave up 7 bases, with 20 bases separating them. An overlapping HIV-1 Gag peptide pool stimulated these cells at about 0.94 ug/peptide/mL. CD4+ T cells upregulating both CD40 ligand and CD69 were sorted as responding cells. The sequence was obtained from an adult woman with HIV who was CMV-seropositive. V is TRBV15 and J is TRBJ2-1, with D perhaps matching TRBD2 (7 bases). The sample in question was CD4+ T cells sorted from PBMCs after approximately 19-hour stimulation, obtained from a patient who received antiretroviral therapy. The CDR3 here is CATNQWGGLRNEQFF. The DNA of the CDR3 is TGTGCCACCAACCAGTGGGGGGGCCTTAGAAATGAGCAGTTCTTC.